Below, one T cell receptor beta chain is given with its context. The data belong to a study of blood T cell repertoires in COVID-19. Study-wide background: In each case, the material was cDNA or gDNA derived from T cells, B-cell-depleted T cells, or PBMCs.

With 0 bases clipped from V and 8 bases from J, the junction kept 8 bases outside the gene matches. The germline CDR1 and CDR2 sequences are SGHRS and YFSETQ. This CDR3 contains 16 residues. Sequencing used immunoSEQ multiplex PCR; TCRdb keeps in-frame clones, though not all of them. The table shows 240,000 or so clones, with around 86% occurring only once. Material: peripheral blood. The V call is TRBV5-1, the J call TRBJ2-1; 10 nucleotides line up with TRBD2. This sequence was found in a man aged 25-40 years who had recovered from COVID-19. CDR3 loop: CASSLAAGGPGDEQFF. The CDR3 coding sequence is TGCGCCAGCAGCTTGGCAGCGGGGGGGCCCGGGGATGAGCAGTTCTTC.